This T cell receptor (beta chain) was found in a study of cytomegalovirus exposure and HLA in healthy donors. Details on this clone: Its cognate antigen is unknown.

CDR1 is GTSNPN and CDR2 is SVGIG in the germline V gene (reference sequence). Deletions cut 1 base from V and 4 bases from J, with 17 bases between. The CDR3 runs 15 residues. Study-wide results and limits: In a later analysis, a missense DCLRE1C variant was linked to TCR beta V- and J-gene trimming. The study found most TCR sequences rare, yet found some public TCRs in many donors. A later analysis showed that HLA-associated TCR beta chains had undergone more clonal expansion than equally common others.

The PCR was carried out with 60 Vbeta primers and 13 Jbeta primers. Data came from immunoSEQ multiplex PCR; TCRdb stores just in-frame clones and leaves some out. The table has 150,000 to 200,000 clones, under 85% seen once; the top ten hold 1.5% to 2%. This rearrangement joins TRBV30 to TRBJ2-7; D might be TRBD2 (5 bases). The receptor was isolated from a woman younger than 45 in good health and CMV-seronegative. The sample comprised PBMCs. CDR3 residues: CAWSEDSLIGYEQYF. The CDR3 DNA is TGTGCCTGGAGTGAGGACTCTCTCATAGGATACGAGCAGTACTTC.